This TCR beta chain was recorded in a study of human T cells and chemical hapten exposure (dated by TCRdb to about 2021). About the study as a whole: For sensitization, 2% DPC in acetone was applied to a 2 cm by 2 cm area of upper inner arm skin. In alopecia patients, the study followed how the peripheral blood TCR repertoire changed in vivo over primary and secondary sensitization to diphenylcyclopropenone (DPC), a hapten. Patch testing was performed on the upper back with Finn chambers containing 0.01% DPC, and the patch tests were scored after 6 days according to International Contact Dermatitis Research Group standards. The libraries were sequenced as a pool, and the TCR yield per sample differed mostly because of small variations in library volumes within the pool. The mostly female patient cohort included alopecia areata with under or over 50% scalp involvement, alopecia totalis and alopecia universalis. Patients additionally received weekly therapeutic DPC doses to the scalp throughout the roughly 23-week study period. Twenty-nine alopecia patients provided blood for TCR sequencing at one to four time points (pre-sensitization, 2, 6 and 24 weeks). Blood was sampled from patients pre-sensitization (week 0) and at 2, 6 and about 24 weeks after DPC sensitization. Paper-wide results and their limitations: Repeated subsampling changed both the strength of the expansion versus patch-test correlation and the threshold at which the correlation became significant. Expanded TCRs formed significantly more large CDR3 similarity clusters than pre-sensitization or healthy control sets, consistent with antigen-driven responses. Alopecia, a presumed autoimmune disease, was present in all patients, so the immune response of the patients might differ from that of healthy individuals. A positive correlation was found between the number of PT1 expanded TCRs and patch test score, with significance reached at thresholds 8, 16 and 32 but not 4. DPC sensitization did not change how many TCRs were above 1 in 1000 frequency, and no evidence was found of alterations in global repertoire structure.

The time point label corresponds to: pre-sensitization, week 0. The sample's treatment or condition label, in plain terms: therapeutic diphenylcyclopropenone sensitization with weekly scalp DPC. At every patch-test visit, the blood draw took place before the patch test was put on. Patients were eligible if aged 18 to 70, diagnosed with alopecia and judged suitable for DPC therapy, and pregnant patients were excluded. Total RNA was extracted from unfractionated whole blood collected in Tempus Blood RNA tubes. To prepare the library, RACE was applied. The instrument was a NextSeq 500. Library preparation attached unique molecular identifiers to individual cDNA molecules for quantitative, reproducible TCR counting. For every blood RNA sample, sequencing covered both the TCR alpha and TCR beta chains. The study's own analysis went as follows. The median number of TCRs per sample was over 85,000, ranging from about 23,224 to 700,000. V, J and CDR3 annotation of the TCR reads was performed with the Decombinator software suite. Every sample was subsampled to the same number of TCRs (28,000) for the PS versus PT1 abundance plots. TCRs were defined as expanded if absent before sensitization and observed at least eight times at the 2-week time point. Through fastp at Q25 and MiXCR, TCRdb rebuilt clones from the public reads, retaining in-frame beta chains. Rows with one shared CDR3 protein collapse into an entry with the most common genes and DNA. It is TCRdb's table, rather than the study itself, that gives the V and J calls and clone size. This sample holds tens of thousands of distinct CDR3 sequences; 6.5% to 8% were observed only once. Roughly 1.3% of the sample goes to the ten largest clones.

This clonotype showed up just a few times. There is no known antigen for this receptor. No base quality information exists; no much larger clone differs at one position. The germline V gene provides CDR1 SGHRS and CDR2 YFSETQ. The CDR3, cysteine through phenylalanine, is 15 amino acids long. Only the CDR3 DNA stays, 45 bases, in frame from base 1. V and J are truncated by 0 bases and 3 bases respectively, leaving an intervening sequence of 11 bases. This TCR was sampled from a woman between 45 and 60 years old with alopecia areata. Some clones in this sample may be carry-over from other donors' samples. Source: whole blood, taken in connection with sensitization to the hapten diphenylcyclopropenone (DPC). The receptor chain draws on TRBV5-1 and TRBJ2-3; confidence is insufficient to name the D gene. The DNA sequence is TGCGCCAGCAGCTTGGAAGACGTTCGAACAGATACGCAGTATTTT. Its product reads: CASSLEDVRTDTQYF.